Sequencing of this T cell receptor (beta chain) was carried out in a study of T cells in Graves' hyperthyroidism and ophthalmopathy. RNA transcripts served as the template for amplifying TCR beta CDR3 regions. The HTBI primer set was used in a first-round RT-PCR of the TCR CDR3. Each CDR3 protein is one row after TCRdb ran MiXCR on the multiplex PCR reads. Of roughly 640,000 distinct CDR3 sequences in the sample, about 16% were seen once. Germline-derived CDR1 and CDR2 are MNHNS and SASEGT. This CDR3 is built from 13 residues. Notes on this clonotype: Sequence at one end of the junction differs from germline and may be a read error.

This sequence was found in a woman between 35 and 50 years old with Graves' ophthalmopathy. The rearrangement uses TRBV6-1 and TRBJ2-7, with D possibly being TRBD2 (5 bases). The sequenced material came from blood. CDR3 sequence: CASSPRGRDEQYF. The CDR3 bases are TGCGCCAGCAGCCCCCGGGGAAGGGACGAGCAGTACTTC.